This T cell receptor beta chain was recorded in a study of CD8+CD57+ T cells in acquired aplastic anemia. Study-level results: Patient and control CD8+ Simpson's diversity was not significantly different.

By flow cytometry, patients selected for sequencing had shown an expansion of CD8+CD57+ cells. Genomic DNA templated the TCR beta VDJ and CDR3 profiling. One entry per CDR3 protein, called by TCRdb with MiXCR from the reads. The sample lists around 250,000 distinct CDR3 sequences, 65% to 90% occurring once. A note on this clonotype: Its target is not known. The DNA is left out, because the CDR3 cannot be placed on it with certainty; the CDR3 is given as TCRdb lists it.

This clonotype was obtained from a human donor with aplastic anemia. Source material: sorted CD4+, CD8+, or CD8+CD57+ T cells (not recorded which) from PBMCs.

The CDR3 protein is CDSSIYLCSVDPPGPYRSEQFF. V gene TRBV11-3 combines with J gene TRBJ2-1. Both ends counted, the CDR3 spans 22 residues. Germline CDR1 reads SGHNT; CDR2 reads YENEEA.